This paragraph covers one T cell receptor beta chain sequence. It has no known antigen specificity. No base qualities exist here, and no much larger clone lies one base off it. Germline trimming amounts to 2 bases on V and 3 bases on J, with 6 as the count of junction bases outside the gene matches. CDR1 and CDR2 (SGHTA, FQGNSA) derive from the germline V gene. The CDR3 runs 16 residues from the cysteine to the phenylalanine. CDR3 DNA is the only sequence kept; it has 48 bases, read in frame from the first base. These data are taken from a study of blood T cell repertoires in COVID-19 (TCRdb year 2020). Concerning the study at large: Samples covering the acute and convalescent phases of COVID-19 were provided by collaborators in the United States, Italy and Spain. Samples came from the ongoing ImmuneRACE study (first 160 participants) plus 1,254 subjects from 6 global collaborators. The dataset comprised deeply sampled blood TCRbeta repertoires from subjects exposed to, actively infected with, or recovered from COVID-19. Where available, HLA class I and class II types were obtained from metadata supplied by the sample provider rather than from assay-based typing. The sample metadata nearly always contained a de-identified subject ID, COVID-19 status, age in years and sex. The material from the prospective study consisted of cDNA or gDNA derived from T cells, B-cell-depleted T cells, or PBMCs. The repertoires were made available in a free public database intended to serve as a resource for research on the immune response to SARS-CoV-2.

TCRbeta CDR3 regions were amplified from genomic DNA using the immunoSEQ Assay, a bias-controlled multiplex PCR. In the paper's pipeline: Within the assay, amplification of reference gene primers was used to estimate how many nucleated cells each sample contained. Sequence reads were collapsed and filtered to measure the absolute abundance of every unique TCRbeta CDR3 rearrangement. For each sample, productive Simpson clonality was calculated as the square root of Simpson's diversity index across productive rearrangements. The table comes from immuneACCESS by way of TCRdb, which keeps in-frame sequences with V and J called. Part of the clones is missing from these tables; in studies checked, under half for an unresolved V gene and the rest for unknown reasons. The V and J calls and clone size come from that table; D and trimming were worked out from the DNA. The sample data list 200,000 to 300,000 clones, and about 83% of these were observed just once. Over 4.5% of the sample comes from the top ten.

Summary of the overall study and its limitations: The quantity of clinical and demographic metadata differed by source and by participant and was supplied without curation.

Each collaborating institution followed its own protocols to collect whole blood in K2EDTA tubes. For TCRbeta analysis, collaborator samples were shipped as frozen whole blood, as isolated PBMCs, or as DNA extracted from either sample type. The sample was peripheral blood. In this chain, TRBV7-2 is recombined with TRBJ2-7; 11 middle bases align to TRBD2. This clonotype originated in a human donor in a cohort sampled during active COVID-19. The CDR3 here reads CASSLTSGSGSYEQYF. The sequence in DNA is TGTGCCAGCAGCTTAACTAGCGGGAGTGGCAGCTACGAGCAGTACTTC.